This record covers a single T cell receptor (beta chain). Its antigen remains unknown. The protocol was immunoSEQ multiplex PCR, while the TCRdb copy is restricted to in-frame clones and leaves out a portion. The sample shows 170,000 or so clones, 90% of them seen only once. V shed 4 bases and J 3 bases; nucleotides not matched to a gene: 7. This CDR3 has 15 residues. The V gene's germline CDR1 is SGHRS and CDR2 YFSETQ. This sample was taken from a study of T cell responses to AZD1222 COVID-19 vaccine. General study points: Just five to seven people given AZD1222 tested seropositive at baseline. Repertoire sampling occurred only after the peak T cell response.

This specimen consisted of peripheral blood, obtained on day 0 of AZD1222 vaccination. This sequence originates from an adult in good health. The chain employs TRBV5-1 and TRBJ1-2; 9 nucleotides agree with TRBD1. CDR3 loop: CASSITGGADYGYTF. The CDR3 DNA reads as TGCGCCAGCAGCATTACAGGGGGCGCTGACTATGGCTACACCTTC.